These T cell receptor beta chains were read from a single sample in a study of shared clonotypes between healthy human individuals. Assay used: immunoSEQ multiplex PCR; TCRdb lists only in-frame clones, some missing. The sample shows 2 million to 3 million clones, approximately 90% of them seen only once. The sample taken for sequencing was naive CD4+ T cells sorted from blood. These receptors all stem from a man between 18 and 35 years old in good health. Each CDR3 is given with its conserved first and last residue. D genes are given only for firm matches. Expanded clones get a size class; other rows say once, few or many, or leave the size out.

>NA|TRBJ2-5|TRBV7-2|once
TGTGCCAGCAGCCCAGTCCTAGAATCGGGGTTGGAGACCCAGTACTTC
CASSPVLESGLETQYF
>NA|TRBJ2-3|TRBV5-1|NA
TGCGCCAGCAGCTTGGCCTTATCTGCAAACACAGATACGCAGTATTTT
CASSLALSANTDTQYF
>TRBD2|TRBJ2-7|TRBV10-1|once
TGCGCCAGCAGTGAGTCTCTAGCGGCCTACGAGCAGTACTTC
CASSESLAAYEQYF
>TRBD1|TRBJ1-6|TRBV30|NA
TGTGCCTGGAAACGATGGGGACAGACTAATTCACCCCTCCACTTT
CAWKRWGQTNSPLHF
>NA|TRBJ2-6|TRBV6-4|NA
TGTGCCAGCAGAGGACAGCTGATTCTCCGGGCCTCCTCTGGGGCCAACGTCCTGACTTTC
CASRGQLILRASSGANVLTF
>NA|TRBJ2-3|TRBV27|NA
TGTGCCAGCAGTCCATGGGCTAGCGGCACAGATACGCAGTATTTT
CASSPWASGTDTQYF
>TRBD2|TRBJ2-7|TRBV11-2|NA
TGTGCCAGCAGCTTAGATTATTGGGGTAGCGGGAGGCCGTACGAGCAGTACTTC
CASSLDYWGSGRPYEQYF
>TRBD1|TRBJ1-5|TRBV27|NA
TGTGCCAGCAGTCCCTCGGACAGGGGATCCAATCAGCCCCAGCATTTT
CASSPSDRGSNQPQHF
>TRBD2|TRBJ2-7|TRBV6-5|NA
TGTGCCAGCAGTTACTCGGGGACTAGCGGGAGCGAGCAGTACTTC
CASSYSGTSGSEQYF
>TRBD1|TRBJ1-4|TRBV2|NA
TGTGCCAGCAGACGGGACAGGGTAGAAAAACTGTTTTTT
CASRRDRVEKLFF
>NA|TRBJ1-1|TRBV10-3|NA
TGTGCCATCAGTGAGTTAGAGGGGAACACTGAAGCTTTCTTT
CAISELEGNTEAFF
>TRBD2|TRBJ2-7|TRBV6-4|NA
TGTGCCAGCAGTGAAGTAAGAAGCGGGAGAACCCACGAGCAGTACTTC
CASSEVRSGRTHEQYF
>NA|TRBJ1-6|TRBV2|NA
TGTGCCAGCAGGTCTTTTACTTCTAATTCACCCCTCCACTTT
CASRSFTSNSPLHF
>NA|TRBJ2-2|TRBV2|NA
TGTGCCAGCGTTCGGACAGATAACACCGGGGAGCTGTTTTTT
CASVRTDNTGELFF
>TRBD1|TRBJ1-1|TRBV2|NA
TGTGCCAGCTTCGAGGACAGGGACACTGAAGCTTTCTTT
CASFEDRDTEAFF
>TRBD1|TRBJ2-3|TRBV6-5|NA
TGTGCCAGCAGTCGACAGGGGGCAGGTACAGATACGCAGTATTTT
CASSRQGAGTDTQYF
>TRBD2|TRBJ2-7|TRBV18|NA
TGTGCCAGCTCTCAAGGACTAGGTCGGGGTAGCGAGCAGTACTTC
CASSQGLGRGSEQYF
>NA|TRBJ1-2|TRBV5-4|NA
TGTGCCAGCAGCTTGGACAGGGTGTTGGGCTACACCTTC
CASSLDRVLGYTF
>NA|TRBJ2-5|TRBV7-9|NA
TGTGCCAGCAGCTTTTCCGGGACGATTGAAGAGACCCAGTACTTC
CASSFSGTIEETQYF
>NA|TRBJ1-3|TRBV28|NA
TGTGCCAGCAGTTCCCCCCCAGGTTCAGGAAACACCATATATTTT
CASSSPPGSGNTIYF
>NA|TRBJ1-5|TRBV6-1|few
TGTGCCAGCAGTGGCGAGGGTTCGAATCAGCCCCAGCATTTT
CASSGEGSNQPQHF
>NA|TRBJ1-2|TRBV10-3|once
TGTGCCATCAGTCAGGGAGGGGACTATGGCTACACCTTC
CAISQGGDYGYTF
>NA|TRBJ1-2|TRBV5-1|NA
TGCGCCAGCAGCTTAGGACACCTCTATGGCTACACCTTC
CASSLGHLYGYTF
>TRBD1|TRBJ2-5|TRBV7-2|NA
TGTGCCAGCAGCTTAGTGTACAGGGGGTACCAAGAGACCCAGTACTTC
CASSLVYRGYQETQYF
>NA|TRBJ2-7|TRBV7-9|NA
TGTGCCAGCAGCCCCTCAGGATACGAGCAGTACTTC
CASSPSGYEQYF
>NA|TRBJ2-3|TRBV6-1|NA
TGTGCCAGCAGTGCATCGAGGGACCGCTACACAGATACGCAGTATTTT
CASSASRDRYTDTQYF
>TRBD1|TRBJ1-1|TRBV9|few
TGTGCCAGCAGCGTCATGGGACAGGCGAACACTGAAGCTTTCTTT
CASSVMGQANTEAFF
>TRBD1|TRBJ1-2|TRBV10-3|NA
TGTGCCATCAGTGACTCAACAGGGGACGGCTACACCTTC
CAISDSTGDGYTF
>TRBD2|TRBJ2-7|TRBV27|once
TGTGCCAGCAGAAGGACTAGCGGGGGTCGCTACGAGCAGTACTTC
CASRRTSGGRYEQYF
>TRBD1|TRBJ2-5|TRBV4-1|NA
TGCGCCAGCAGCCAAGCCGGGACAGGGAGAGTAGAGACCCAGTACTTC
CASSQAGTGRVETQYF
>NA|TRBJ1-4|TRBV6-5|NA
TGTGCCAGCAAACGACAGAGCTCAAGTGAAAAACTGTTTTTT
CASKRQSSSEKLFF
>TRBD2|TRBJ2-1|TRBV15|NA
TGTGCCACCAGTGAACCGGGACTAGCGGTGTACAATGAGCAGTTCTTC
CATSEPGLAVYNEQFF
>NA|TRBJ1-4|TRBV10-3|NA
TGTGCCATCAGTGACGAGGAAGGCAGGGTCGGTGAAAAACTGTTTTTT
CAISDEEGRVGEKLFF
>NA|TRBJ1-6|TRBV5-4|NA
TGTGCCAGCAGCTTGGGGGGGGCAGGGGATAATTCACCCCTCCACTTT
CASSLGGAGDNSPLHF
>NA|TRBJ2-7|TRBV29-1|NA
TGCAGCGTTGAAGGCCAGGGAGGTCTGTTTTCCTACGAGCAGTACTTC
CSVEGQGGLFSYEQYF
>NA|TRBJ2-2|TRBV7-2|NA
TGTGCCAGCAGCTTACTTCCAGGGATTACCGGGGAGCTGTTTTTT
CASSLLPGITGELFF
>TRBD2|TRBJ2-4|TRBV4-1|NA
TGCGCCAGCAGCCAATTCGGGCTAGCGGGTGGGGACATTCAGTACTTC
CASSQFGLAGGDIQYF
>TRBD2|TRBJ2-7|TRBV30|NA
TGTGCCTGGAGGGGACTAGCGGGGGCCTACGAGCAGTACTTC
CAWRGLAGAYEQYF
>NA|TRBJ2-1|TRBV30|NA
TGTGCCTGGAATGCGGGAACGTCCTACAATGAGCAGTTCTTC
CAWNAGTSYNEQFF
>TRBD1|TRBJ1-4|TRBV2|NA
TGTGCCAGCAGTGCTGAGACAGGGGGGGGAGAAAAACTGTTTTTT
CASSAETGGGEKLFF
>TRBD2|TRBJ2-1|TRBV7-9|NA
TGTGCCAGCAGCTTCTACACCGGGACTAGCGGGAGCTCCTACAATGAGCAGTTCTTC
CASSFYTGTSGSSYNEQFF
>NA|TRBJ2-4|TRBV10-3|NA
TGTGCCATCAACAAGGACTCGGCGGACATTCAGTACTTC
CAINKDSADIQYF
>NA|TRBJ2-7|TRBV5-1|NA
TGCGCCAGCAGCTTTCAAGTCGTGTTCGGGAGATTCACCTACGAGCAGTACTTC
CASSFQVVFGRFTYEQYF
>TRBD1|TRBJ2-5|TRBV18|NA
TGTGCCAGCTCACCACCCGGGACAGTCCAAGAGACCCAGTACTTC
CASSPPGTVQETQYF
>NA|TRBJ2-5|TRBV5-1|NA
TGCGCCAGCAGCATATCAGGGGGGCAAGAGACCCAGTACTTC
CASSISGGQETQYF
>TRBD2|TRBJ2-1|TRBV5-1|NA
TGCGCCAGCAGCTTGCTCACTAGCGGGAGCCACAATGAGCAGTTCTTC
CASSLLTSGSHNEQFF
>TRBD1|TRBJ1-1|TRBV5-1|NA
TGCGCCAGCAGCCCTGGACAGGCTGAAGCTTTCTTT
CASSPGQAEAFF
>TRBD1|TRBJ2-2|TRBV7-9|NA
TGTGCCAGCAGCTTAAGGACAGGGTGGAACACCGGGGAGCTGTTTTTT
CASSLRTGWNTGELFF
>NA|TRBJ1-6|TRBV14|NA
TGTGCCAGCAGCCAAGATCTGGGGAATTCACCCCTCCACTTT
CASSQDLGNSPLHF
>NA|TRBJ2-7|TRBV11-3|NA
TGTGCCAGCAGCTTAGCAGCCACAGGGTACGAGCAGTACTTC
CASSLAATGYEQYF
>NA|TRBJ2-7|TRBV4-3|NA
TGCGCCAGCAGCCAAGTCTGGGCTTACGAGCAGTACTTC
CASSQVWAYEQYF
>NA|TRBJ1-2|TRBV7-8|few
TGTGCCAGCAGCTATCGGACAGTTGGTACCTATGGCTACACCTTC
CASSYRTVGTYGYTF
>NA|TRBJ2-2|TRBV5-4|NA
TGTGCCAGCAGCTTTGAACCGGGACGAGAGGAGACCGGGGAGCTGTTTTTT
CASSFEPGREETGELFF
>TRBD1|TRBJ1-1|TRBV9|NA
TGTGCCAGCAGCGTTGGGGCCGGGACAGGGCATACTGAAGCTTTCTTT
CASSVGAGTGHTEAFF
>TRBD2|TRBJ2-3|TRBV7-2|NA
TGTGCCAGCAGCTTCGAAGGACTAGCAGATACGCAGTATTTT
CASSFEGLADTQYF
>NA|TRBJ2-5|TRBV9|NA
TGTGCCAGCAGCGTCGGGCACTCCTGGGGTGGAGGTATGGAGACCCAGTACTTC
CASSVGHSWGGGMETQYF
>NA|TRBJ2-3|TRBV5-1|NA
TGCGCCAGCAGCTTGGGGCAGGCCAGCACAGATACGCAGTATTTT
CASSLGQASTDTQYF
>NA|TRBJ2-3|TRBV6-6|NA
TGTGCCAGCAGTTACTCGAGGGGCACAGATACGCAGTATTTT
CASSYSRGTDTQYF
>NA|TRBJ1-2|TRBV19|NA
TGTGCCAGTACTGAAGATCAGGGCCTCTATGGCTACACCTTC
CASTEDQGLYGYTF